This is a list of T cell receptor beta chains from one sample in a study of PD-1 blockade in classical Hodgkin lymphoma. Data came from immunoSEQ multiplex PCR; TCRdb stores just in-frame clones and leaves some out. The sample yields 13,000 or so clones, 80% to 90% seen once. The sequencing used peripheral blood mononuclear cells (PBMCs), collected before the fourth cycle of nivolumab. The receptors were sampled from a human donor with classical Hodgkin lymphoma. Both conserved end residues are part of each CDR3. Fields, in order: J gene, V gene, CDR3 length, CDR3 protein.

>TRBJ1-2|TRBV7-9|16
CASSLNGAGGFSGYTF
>TRBJ2-7|TRBV9|15
CASSAGTGEPYEQYF
>TRBJ1-5|TRBV6-6|14
CASSIGLSGQPQHF
>TRBJ1-1|TRBV7-9|14
CASSLGGRGTEAFF
>TRBJ2-7|TRBV5-5|15
CASSFRDRESYEQYF
>TRBJ1-4|TRBV7-2|15
CASSFQGGGEEKLFF
>TRBJ1-2|TRBV28|12
CASWSVGYGYTF
>TRBJ2-7|TRBV6-5|13
CASQGTSGYEQYF
>TRBJ1-3|TRBV7-2|17
CASSPSQASTSGNTIYF
>TRBJ1-2|TRBV7-2|12
CASGRPNYGYTF
>TRBJ2-7|TRBV19|13
CASSLGGEYEQYF
>TRBJ2-5|TRBV11-2|14
CASSYQGSEETQYF
>TRBJ1-3|TRBV28|15
CASSLPQGTGNTIYF
>TRBJ1-2|TRBV11-2|15
CASSSPRRTPRGYTF
>TRBJ2-2|TRBV4-3|14
CASSQGPFTGELFF
>TRBJ2-1|TRBV21-1|14
CASSRRETGPEQFF
>TRBJ2-1|TRBV11-2|16
CASATLGSGVYNEQFF
>TRBJ2-7|TRBV5-5|15
CASSLVGGVSGEQYF
>TRBJ1-2|TRBV7-9|13
CASSGVGDHGYTF
>TRBJ1-6|TRBV2|18
CASSEWAALRSYNSPLHF
>TRBJ2-7|TRBV7-9|17
CASSEGAFGQGNHEQYF
>TRBJ2-3|TRBV28|13
CASIMGGVDTQYF
>TRBJ1-1|TRBV2|11
CASSSTAEAFF
>TRBJ1-3|TRBV4-3|16
CASSQDLTDSGNTIYF
>TRBJ2-2|TRBV4-1|14
CASSQMGAAGELFF
>TRBJ2-1|TRBV6-5|13
CASSASWSNEQFF
>TRBJ2-7|TRBV4-3|14
CASSAGTISYEQYF
>TRBJ2-3|TRBV7-8|13
CASSLGPTDTQYF
>TRBJ1-2|TRBV7-3|14
CASSFPTGLYGYTF
>TRBJ1-1|TRBV5-2|13
CASNAGPSTEAFF
>TRBJ2-5|TRBV2|14
CASSRYQGRETQYF
>TRBJ1-4|TRBV10-3|14
CAIGGQGASEKLFF
>TRBJ1-1|TRBV6-9|14
CASSPTGMNTEAFF
>TRBJ2-3|TRBV5-1|16
CASSPRTGGFSDTQYF
>TRBJ2-6|TRBV6-4|15
CASSETGDMANVLTF
>TRBJ1-1|TRBV4-2|15
CASSQESSTYTEAFF
>TRBJ1-1|TRBV27|15
CASRLGTLVNTEAFF
>TRBJ1-4|TRBV28|16
CASSSGQQGRGEKLFF
>TRBJ2-1|TRBV11-2|13
CASSLTSGDEQFF
>TRBJ1-2|TRBV6-5|14
CASSYSGLPYGYTF
>TRBJ2-1|TRBV20-1|11
CSAREGVWQFF
>TRBJ1-6|TRBV6-6|14
CASSRTGGASPLHF
>TRBJ2-3|TRBV29-1|15
CSVKGRGASTDTQYF
>TRBJ2-7|TRBV11-2|14
CASSSGDGSYEQYF
>TRBJ1-6|TRBV2|13
CAGHREMNSPLHF
>TRBJ1-4|TRBV4-3|15
CASSQGTGINEKLFF
>TRBJ2-3|TRBV7-6|14
CASSRGNEIDTQYF
>TRBJ2-1|TRBV6-4|15
CASSEGRGGHNEQFF
>TRBJ2-3|TRBV7-6|14
CASSPGGGTDTQYF
>TRBJ2-7|TRBV27|16
CASSLKGGELYYEQYF
>TRBJ2-5|TRBV5-4|14
CASSRQAFQETQYF
>TRBJ1-1|TRBV6-1|13
CASSDLQGAGAFF
>TRBJ1-4|TRBV28|12
CASSQGKEKLFF